The source of this TCR beta chain is a study of T cell changes during pregnancy in multiple sclerosis. Sequenced by immunoSEQ multiplex PCR; TCRdb stores in-frame clones only, minus some. The sample consists of 40,000 to 55,000 clones, about 94% of them appearing once. The sample was CD8+ T cells from peripheral blood mononuclear cells, taken in the first trimester of pregnancy. The source is a female donor with multiple sclerosis, enrolled in a pregnancy study.

In DNA form, the CDR3 reads TGTGCCTGGAGCCGACAGGGGGTCACCGGGGAGCTGTTTTTT. Its translation: CAWSRQGVTGELFF. This rearrangement joins TRBV30 to TRBJ2-2, with 9 bases matching TRBD1. Germline values: CDR1 GTSNPN, CDR2 SVGIG (reference sequence). This CDR3 contains 14 residues. V shed 3 bases and J 4 bases; nucleotides not matched to a gene: 3.